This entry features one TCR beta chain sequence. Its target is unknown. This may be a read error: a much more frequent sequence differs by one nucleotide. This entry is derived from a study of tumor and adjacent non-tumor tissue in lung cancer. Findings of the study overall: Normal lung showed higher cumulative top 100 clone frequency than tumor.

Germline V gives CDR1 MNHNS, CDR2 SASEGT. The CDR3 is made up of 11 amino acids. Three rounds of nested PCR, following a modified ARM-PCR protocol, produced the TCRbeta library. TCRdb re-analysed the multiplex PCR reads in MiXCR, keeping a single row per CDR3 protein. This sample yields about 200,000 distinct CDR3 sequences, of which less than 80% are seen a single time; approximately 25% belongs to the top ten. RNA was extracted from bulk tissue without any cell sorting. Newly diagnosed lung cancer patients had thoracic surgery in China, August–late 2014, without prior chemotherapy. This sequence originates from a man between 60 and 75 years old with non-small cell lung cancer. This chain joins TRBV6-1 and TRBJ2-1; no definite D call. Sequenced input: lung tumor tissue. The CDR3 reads CTSRDVGEQFF. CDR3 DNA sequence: TGTACCAGCAGAGACGTGGGTGAGCAGTTCTTC.